In its sample, the clone carrying this TCR beta chain was seen once. This sample was taken from a study of cytomegalovirus exposure and HLA in healthy donors. Data came from immunoSEQ multiplex PCR; TCRdb stores just in-frame clones and leaves some out. The sample has 200,000 to 250,000 clones, roughly 84% seen once. V was clipped by 0 bases and J by 5 bases, with 12 bases between them. Germline values: CDR1 SGDLS, CDR2 YYNGEE. This CDR3 is 14 amino acids long. Sequenced material: PBMCs. The clonotype comes from a woman aged 18 to 35 in good health and CMV-seropositive. The rearrangement joins TRBV9 to TRBJ2-7; TRBD1 is a possible D gene (6 bases). This CDR3 reads CASSVAGVGNEQYF. Written as DNA, the CDR3 is TGTGCCAGCAGCGTAGCAGGGGTCGGGAACGAGCAGTACTTC.